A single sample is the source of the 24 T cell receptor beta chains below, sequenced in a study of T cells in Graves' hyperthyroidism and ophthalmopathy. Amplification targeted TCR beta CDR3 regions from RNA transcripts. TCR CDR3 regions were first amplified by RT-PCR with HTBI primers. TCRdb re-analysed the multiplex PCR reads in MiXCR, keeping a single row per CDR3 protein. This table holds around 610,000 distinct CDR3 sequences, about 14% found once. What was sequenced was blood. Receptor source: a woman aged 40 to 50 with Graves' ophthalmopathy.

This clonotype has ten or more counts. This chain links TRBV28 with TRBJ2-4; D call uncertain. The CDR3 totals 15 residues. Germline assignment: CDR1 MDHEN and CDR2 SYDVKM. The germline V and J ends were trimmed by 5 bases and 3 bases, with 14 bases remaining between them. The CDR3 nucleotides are TGTGCCAGCAGTCTGCCTGAATCGGGCAAAAACATTCAGTACTTC. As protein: CASSLPESGKNIQYF. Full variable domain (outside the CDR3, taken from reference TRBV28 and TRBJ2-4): DVKVTQSSRYLVKRTGEKVFLECVQDMDHENMFWYRQDPGLGLRLIYFSYDVKMKEKGDIPEGYSVSREKKERFSLILESASTNQTSMYLCASSLPESGKNIQYFGAGTRLSVL.

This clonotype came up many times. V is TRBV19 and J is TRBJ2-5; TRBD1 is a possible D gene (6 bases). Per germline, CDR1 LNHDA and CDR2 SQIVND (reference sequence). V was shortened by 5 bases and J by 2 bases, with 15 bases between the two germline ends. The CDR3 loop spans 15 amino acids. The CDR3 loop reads CASSDDRNEQETQYF. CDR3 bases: TGTGCCAGTAGTGACGACAGGAATGAACAAGAGACCCAGTACTTC.

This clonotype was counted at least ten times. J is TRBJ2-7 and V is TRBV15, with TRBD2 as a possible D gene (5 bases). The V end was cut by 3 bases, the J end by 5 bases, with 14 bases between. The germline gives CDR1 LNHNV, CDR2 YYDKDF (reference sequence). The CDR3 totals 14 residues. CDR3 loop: CATSRGAIVDEQYF. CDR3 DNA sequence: TGTGCCACCAGCAGGGGAGCCATCGTAGACGAGCAGTACTTC.

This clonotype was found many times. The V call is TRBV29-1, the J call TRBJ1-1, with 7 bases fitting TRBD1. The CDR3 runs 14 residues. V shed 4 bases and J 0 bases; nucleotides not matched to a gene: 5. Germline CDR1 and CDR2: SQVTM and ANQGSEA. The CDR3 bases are TGCAGCGTTGTGATGGACAGGCTGAACACTGAAGCTTTCTTT. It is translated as CSVVMDRLNTEAFF.

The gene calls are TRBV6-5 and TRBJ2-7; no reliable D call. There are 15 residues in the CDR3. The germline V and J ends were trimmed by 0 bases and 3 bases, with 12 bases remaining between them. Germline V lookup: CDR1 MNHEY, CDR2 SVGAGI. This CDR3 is CASSYSKRQDYEQYF. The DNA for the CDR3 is TGTGCCAGCAGTTACTCGAAACGCCAGGACTACGAGCAGTACTTC.

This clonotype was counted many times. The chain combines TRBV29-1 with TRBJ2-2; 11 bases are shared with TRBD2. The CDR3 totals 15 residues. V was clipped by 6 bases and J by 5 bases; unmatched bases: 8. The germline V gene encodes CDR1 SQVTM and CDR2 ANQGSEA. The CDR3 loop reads CSVPGLADNTGELFF. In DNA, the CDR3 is TGCAGCGTCCCGGGACTAGCGGATAATACCGGGGAGCTGTTTTTT.

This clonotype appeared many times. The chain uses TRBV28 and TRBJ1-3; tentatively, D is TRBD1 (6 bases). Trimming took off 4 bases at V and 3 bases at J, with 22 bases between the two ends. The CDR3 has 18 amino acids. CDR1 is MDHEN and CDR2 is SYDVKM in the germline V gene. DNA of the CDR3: TGTGCCAGCAGTTATCCCTTACACGGGGGCGCTTATGGAAACACCATATATTTT. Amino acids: CASSYPLHGGAYGNTIYF.

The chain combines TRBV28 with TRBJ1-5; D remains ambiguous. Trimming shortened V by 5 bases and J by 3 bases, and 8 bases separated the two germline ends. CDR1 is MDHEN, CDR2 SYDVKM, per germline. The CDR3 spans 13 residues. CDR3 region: CASSAHVNQPQHF. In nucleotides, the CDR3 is TGTGCCAGCAGTGCGCACGTCAATCAGCCCCAGCATTTT.

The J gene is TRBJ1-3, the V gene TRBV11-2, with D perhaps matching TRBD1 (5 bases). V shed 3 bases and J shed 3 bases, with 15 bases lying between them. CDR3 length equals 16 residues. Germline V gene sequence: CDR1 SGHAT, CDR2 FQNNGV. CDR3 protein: CASSFPARDGGNTIYF. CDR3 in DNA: TGTGCCAGCAGCTTCCCGGCGAGGGACGGTGGAAACACCATATATTTT.

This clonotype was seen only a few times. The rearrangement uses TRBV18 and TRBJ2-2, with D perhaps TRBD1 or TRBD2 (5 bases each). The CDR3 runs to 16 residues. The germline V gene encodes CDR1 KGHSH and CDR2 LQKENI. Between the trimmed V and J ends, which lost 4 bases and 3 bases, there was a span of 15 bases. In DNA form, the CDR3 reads TGTGCCAGCTCACTCCGGGACGATGGATACACCGGGGAGCTGTTTTTT. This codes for CASSLRDDGYTGELFF.

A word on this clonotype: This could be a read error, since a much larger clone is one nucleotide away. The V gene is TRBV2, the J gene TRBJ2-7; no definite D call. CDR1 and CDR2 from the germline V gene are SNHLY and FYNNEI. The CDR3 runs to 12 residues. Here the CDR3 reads CASSGNEDERYF. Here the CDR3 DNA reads TGTGCCAGCAGTGGTAACGAAGACGAGCGGTACTTC.

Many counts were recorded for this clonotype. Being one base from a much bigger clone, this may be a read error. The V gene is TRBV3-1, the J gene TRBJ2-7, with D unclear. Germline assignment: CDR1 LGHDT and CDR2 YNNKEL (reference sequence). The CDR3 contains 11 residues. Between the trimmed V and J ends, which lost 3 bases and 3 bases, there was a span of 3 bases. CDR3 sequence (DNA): TGTGCCAGCAGCCACAACTACGAGCAGTACTTC. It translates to CASSHNYEQYF.

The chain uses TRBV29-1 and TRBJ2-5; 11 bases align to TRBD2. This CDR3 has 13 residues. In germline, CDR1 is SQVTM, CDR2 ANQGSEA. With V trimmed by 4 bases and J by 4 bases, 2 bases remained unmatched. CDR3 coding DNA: TGCAGCGTTGGGGGGACTAGCGGAGAGACCCAGTACTTC. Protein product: CSVGGTSGETQYF.

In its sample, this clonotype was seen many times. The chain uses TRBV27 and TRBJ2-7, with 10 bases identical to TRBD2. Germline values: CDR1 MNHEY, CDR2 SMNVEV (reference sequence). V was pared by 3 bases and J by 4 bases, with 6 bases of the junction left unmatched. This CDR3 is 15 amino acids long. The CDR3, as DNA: TGTGCCAGCAGTTTGGGAGCGGGAGGGTGGTACGAGCAGTACTTC. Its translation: CASSLGAGGWYEQYF.

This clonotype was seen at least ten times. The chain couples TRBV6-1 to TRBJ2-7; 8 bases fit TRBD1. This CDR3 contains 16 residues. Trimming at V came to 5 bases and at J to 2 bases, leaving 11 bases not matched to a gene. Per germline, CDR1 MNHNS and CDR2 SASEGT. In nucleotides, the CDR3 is TGTGCCAGCAGTCCACCCTTCGGGACAGGAGCCTACGAGCAGTACTTC. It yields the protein CASSPPFGTGAYEQYF.

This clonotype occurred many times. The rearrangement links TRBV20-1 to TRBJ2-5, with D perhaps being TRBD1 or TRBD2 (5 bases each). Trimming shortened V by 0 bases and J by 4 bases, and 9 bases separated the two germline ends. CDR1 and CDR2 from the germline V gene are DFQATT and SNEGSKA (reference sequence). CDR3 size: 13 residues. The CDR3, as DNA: TGCAGTGCTAGAGATTCAGGGACAGAGACCCAGTACTTC. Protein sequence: CSARDSGTETQYF.

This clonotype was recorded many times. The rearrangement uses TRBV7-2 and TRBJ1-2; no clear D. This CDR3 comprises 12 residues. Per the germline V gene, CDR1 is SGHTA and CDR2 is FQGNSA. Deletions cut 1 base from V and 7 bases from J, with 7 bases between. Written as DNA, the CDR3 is TGTGCCAGCAGCTTAGAGGTCCGTGGCTACACCTTC. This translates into CASSLEVRGYTF.

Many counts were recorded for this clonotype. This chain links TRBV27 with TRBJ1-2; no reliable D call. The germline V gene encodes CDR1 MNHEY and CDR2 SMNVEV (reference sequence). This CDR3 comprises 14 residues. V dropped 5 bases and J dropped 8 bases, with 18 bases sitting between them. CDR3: CASSPDVGLGGYTF. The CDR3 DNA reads TGTGCCAGCAGTCCCGATGTGGGTTTGGGCGGCTACACCTTC.

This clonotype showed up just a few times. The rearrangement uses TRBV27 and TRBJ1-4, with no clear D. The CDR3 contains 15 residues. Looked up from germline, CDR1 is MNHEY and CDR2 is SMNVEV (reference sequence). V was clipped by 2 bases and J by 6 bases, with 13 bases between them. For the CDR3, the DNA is TGTGCCAGCAGTTTAGGAGCGGGCCCAGATGAAAAACTGTTTTTT. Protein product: CASSLGAGPDEKLFF.

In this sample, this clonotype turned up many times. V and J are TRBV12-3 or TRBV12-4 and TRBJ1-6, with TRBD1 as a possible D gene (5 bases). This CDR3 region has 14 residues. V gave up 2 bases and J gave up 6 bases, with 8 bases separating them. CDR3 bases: TGTGCCAGCAGTTTACCTGGGGCTAATTCACCCCTCCACTTT. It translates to CASSLPGANSPLHF.

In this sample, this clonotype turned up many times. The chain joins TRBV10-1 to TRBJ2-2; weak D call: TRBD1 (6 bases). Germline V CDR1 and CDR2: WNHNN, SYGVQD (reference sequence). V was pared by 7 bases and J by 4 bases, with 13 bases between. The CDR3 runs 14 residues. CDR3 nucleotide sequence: TGCGCCAGCAATTTACTAGGGGGCACCGGGGAGCTGTTTTTT. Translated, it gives CASNLLGGTGELFF.

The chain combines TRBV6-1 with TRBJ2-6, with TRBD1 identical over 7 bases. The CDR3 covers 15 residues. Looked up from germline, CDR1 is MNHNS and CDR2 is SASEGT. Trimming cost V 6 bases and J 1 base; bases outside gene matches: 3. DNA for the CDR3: TGTGCCAGCAGCGACAGGGTTTCTGGGGCCAACGTCCTGACTTTC. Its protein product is CASSDRVSGANVLTF.

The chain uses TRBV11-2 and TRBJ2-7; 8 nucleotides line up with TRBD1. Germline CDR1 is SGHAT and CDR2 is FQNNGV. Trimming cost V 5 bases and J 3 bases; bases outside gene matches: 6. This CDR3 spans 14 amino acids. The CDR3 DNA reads TGTGCCAGCAGCACTCGGACAGGGCTCTACGAGCAGTACTTC. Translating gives CASSTRTGLYEQYF.

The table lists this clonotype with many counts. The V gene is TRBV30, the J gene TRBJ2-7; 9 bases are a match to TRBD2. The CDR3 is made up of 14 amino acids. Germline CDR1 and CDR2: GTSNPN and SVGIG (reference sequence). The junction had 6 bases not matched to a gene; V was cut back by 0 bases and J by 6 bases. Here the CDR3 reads CAWSVLAGLSEQYF. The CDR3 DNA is TGTGCCTGGAGTGTACTAGCGGGCCTTTCCGAGCAGTACTTC.